This T cell receptor beta chain originates from a study of Graves' ophthalmopathy and Graves' hyperthyroidism (dated by TCRdb to between 2017 and 2018). Broadly, across the study: Peripheral blood was collected before any treatment was given, at the time of initial diagnosis. To tell Graves' ophthalmopathy apart from Graves' hyperthyroidism, and to predict which patients would progress to ophthalmopathy, the study relied on TCR beta repertoire signatures. In total, approximately 130 blood samples were TCR-sequenced: 43 ophthalmopathy, some 80 hyperthyroidism and about 17 hyperthyroidism-to-ophthalmopathy patients. To explore V-J signatures distinguishing ophthalmopathy from hyperthyroidism, a discovery set of some 100 patients (about 41 ophthalmopathy, about 57 stable hyperthyroidism) was enrolled. An independent validation cohort comprised fewer than 20 hyperthyroidism patients and about 16 patients who later progressed from hyperthyroidism to ophthalmopathy. In more than five hyperthyroidism patients, T-cell repertoires of thyroid tissue and blood were compared. Following sample collection, hyperthyroidism patients were given methimazole at a starting dose of 30 mg daily, and ophthalmopathy patients were given high-dose intravenous methylprednisolone. For training and testing, the approximately 92 patients in the discovery cohort were randomly divided in a 7:3 ratio.

For repertoire sequencing, TCR beta CDR3 regions were amplified from RNA transcripts. HTBI primers and the Qiagen OneStep RT-PCR kit were used in a first-round RT-PCR, which was followed by a second-round multiplex PCR, size selection and purification. Sequencing of the libraries was carried out on an Illumina HiSeq2000 in paired-end mode with 100 bp reads. Concerning the study's data processing: Reads were processed with SOAPnuke, discarding reads with adapters, uncalled bases, mean Phred below 15, or no exact constant-primer or identifier match. COPE v1.2.5 was used to merge the high-quality paired reads. Each unique nucleotide sequence was treated as a clonotype, and MiTCR v1.1 was used to align the clonotypes to the IMGT TRB V, D and J references. The analysis was limited to V-J combinations with a frequency above 0.0001, which together covered 99% to 99.2% of the repertoires. For each V-J combination, a TCR clonal expansion and chaos score was defined as the ratio of F50 clonal expansion to chaos observed in the TCRdist matrix. Welch's t-statistics and random forest were used to narrow the features down to around twelve V-J combinations, which were then fed into a naive Bayes classifier. The similarity between thyroid and blood repertoires was quantified using the Morisita-Horn index. TCRdb took the public reads, trimmed them with fastp at Q25, ran MiXCR for clone calling and kept in-frame beta chains. When rows share a CDR3 protein, they turn into one entry using the most common DNA and genes. The authors' filters were not applied to this entry. The sample table lists under 800,000 distinct CDR3 sequences, about 20% of them with a count of one. Clones ranked in the top ten supply approximately 6.9% of the sample.

Summary of the overall study and its limitations: Sample size was not predetermined statistically, and investigators were not blinded to group allocation. Most expanded thyroid clonotypes with a frequency above 0.001 also appeared in blood, which suggests that blood repertoires may reflect the immune response in the thyroid. The 13-signature model separated ophthalmopathy from stable hyperthyroidism with roughly 89% sensitivity and approximately 81% specificity in cross-validation, and 80%/75% in the test set. In validation, the model predicted ophthalmopathy progression with less than 71% sensitivity and about 73% specificity; some 13 predicted patients were CT-confirmed with GO in a median of approximately 6.5 months.

A patient counted as having stable hyperthyroidism if there was no progression to ophthalmopathy within 18 months of follow-up. The hyperthyroidism patients were 18 to 65 years old and newly diagnosed, with a disease duration of less than 2 months. Patients with other autoimmune diseases, uncontrolled infections, pregnancy or lactation were excluded from the study. Clinical symptoms, serum thyroxine, TRAb, thyroid ultrasound and orbital computed tomography were used for diagnosis. PBMCs were isolated from 10 ml of fresh peripheral blood by Ficoll-Paque density gradient centrifugation. Trizol reagent was used to extract the total RNA, and its quality was then checked on an Agilent 2100 Bioanalyzer. As for this clonotype: Which antigen it targets is not known. Germline is not matched at one junction end, which may reflect a read error.

The source of this sequence is a woman younger than 35 with stable Graves' hyperthyroidism. Some clones in this sample may be carry-over from other donors' samples. Donor details come from another sample of the same person, matched by shared clones. Sequences were obtained from peripheral blood.

The DNA is TGCAGTGCTCCGGGACAGGGGAACATTAAGTACTTC. Its translation reads: CSAPGQGNIKYF. Here the chain combines TRBV20-1 and TRBJ2-4; a stretch of 10 junction bases matches TRBD1. The CDR3 spans 12 residues, from the cysteine through the phenylalanine. Only the CDR3 region is kept as DNA, spanning 36 bases read in frame from base 1. CDR1 is given as DFQATT and CDR2 as SNEGSKA, both from the germline V gene (reference sequence).